These T cell receptor beta chains were read from a single sample in a study of spatial heterogeneity in lung cancer. A single record per CDR3 protein comes from TCRdb applying MiXCR to the 5' RACE reads. Here the sample spans some 85,000 distinct CDR3 sequences, approximately 20% being singletons. The sample here was PBMCs, taken at surgery. The receptors shown here come from a male donor with early-stage non-small cell lung cancer. The CDR3 runs from the conserved cysteine through the conserved F or W. A D gene is named only where the DNA matches it firmly. The listing skips clone size in some rows; elsewhere it reads once, few, many or a size class.

D gene: .
J gene: TRBJ2-2
V gene: TRBV20-1
clone size: few
CDR3 DNA: TGCAGTGCTAGGGGAGCGCTATCTCCCGGTAGCACCGGGGAGCTGTTTTTT
CDR3 protein: CSARGALSPGSTGELFF

D gene: TRBD2
J gene: TRBJ2-5
V gene: TRBV12-3/TRBV12-4
clone size: .
CDR3 DNA: TGTGCCAGCAGTTGGAGACTAGCGGGGAGCCAAGAGACCCAGTACTTC
CDR3 protein: CASSWRLAGSQETQYF

D gene: .
J gene: TRBJ1-5
V gene: TRBV12-3/TRBV12-4
clone size: .
CDR3 DNA: TGTGCCAGCACCTCTCGGGGGGCATATAGCAATCAGCCCCAGCATTTT
CDR3 protein: CASTSRGAYSNQPQHF

D gene: .
J gene: TRBJ1-1
V gene: TRBV12-3/TRBV12-4
clone size: few
CDR3 DNA: TGTGCCAGCAGTACCGTCCTCTCTGAAGCTTTCTTT
CDR3 protein: CASSTVLSEAFF

D gene: .
J gene: TRBJ2-2
V gene: TRBV6-5
clone size: few
CDR3 DNA: TGTGCCAGCAGTTACTTCTATTCGACCGGGGAGCTGTTTTTT
CDR3 protein: CASSYFYSTGELFF

D gene: TRBD1
J gene: TRBJ1-1
V gene: TRBV20-1
clone size: .
CDR3 DNA: TGCAGTGCTTTAGGGGGCGCGGGGTCCAACACTGAAGCTTTCTTT
CDR3 protein: CSALGGAGSNTEAFF

D gene: .
J gene: TRBJ1-4
V gene: TRBV2
clone size: few
CDR3 DNA: TGTGCCAGCAGTCCCGTAGGCGCAACTAATGAAAAACTGTTTTTT
CDR3 protein: CASSPVGATNEKLFF

D gene: TRBD1
J gene: TRBJ1-4
V gene: TRBV9
clone size: .
CDR3 DNA: TGTGCCAGCAGCACCCGACAGGGGGATGAAAAACTGTTTTTT
CDR3 protein: CASSTRQGDEKLFF

D gene: .
J gene: TRBJ2-7
V gene: TRBV4-3
clone size: few
CDR3 DNA: TGCGCCAGCAGCCAAGTCTCGGGGGACCCACGCACCTACGAGCAGTACTTC
CDR3 protein: CASSQVSGDPRTYEQYF

D gene: TRBD2
J gene: TRBJ2-2
V gene: TRBV7-2
clone size: many
CDR3 DNA: TGTGCCAGCAGCTCTAGCGGGGTCACCGGGGAGCTGTTTTTT
CDR3 protein: CASSSSGVTGELFF

D gene: .
J gene: TRBJ2-7
V gene: TRBV11-3
clone size: many
CDR3 DNA: TGTGCCAGCAGCCGCGCAGGGTTCGAGCAGTACTTC
CDR3 protein: CASSRAGFEQYF

D gene: TRBD1
J gene: TRBJ2-5
V gene: TRBV11-2
clone size: .
CDR3 DNA: TGTGCCAGCAGCTTACTGGCGGGACAGGGAATAGAGACCCAGTACTTC
CDR3 protein: CASSLLAGQGIETQYF

D gene: .
J gene: TRBJ2-5
V gene: TRBV6-5
clone size: .
CDR3 DNA: TGTGCCAGCAGTCGGGAAGGGGCGACCCAAGAGACCCAGTACTTC
CDR3 protein: CASSREGATQETQYF

D gene: .
J gene: TRBJ1-5
V gene: TRBV6-1
clone size: .
CDR3 DNA: TGTGCCAGCTTTGACCAGCAGCCCCAGCATTTT
CDR3 protein: CASFDQQPQHF

D gene: .
J gene: TRBJ2-2
V gene: TRBV28
clone size: .
CDR3 DNA: TGTGCCAGCAGTTCGCCCCCGAGCCTTGGGGACGGGGAGCTGTTTTTT
CDR3 protein: CASSSPPSLGDGELFF

D gene: .
J gene: TRBJ2-7
V gene: TRBV25-1
clone size: many
CDR3 DNA: TGTGCCAGCAGTGAAGGGCGGCGGACCGAGCAGTACTTC
CDR3 protein: CASSEGRRTEQYF

D gene: .
J gene: TRBJ1-1
V gene: TRBV7-8
clone size: few
CDR3 DNA: TGTGCCAGCAGCTTAATGGGGATGGACACTGAAGCTTTCTTT
CDR3 protein: CASSLMGMDTEAFF

D gene: TRBD1
J gene: TRBJ1-6
V gene: TRBV27
clone size: .
CDR3 DNA: TGTGCCAGCTGGACAGGGGGATTCTCACCCCTCCACTTT
CDR3 protein: CASWTGGFSPLHF

D gene: .
J gene: TRBJ2-7
V gene: TRBV19
clone size: .
CDR3 DNA: TGTGCCAGTAGTACTACGGGTCCGTGGACGGGGGATACCTACGAGCAGTACTTC
CDR3 protein: CASSTTGPWTGDTYEQYF

D gene: .
J gene: TRBJ2-5
V gene: TRBV18
clone size: few
CDR3 DNA: TGTGCCAGCTCACGACAGGACCAAGAGACCCAGTACTTC
CDR3 protein: CASSRQDQETQYF

D gene: .
J gene: TRBJ2-7
V gene: TRBV5-1
clone size: few
CDR3 DNA: TGCGCCAGCAGCTTGGCCCCATCTCCTTCCGAGCAGTACTTC
CDR3 protein: CASSLAPSPSEQYF

D gene: .
J gene: TRBJ2-3
V gene: TRBV7-9
clone size: .
CDR3 DNA: TGTGCCAGCAGCTTAGCTGGCAGGGGCACAGATACGCAGTATTTT
CDR3 protein: CASSLAGRGTDTQYF

D gene: TRBD2
J gene: TRBJ2-7
V gene: TRBV20-1
clone size: few
CDR3 DNA: TGCAGTGCTAGAGATTTTGCGGGAGGCTCCTACGAGCAGTACTTC
CDR3 protein: CSARDFAGGSYEQYF

D gene: TRBD1
J gene: TRBJ2-7
V gene: TRBV28
clone size: many
CDR3 DNA: TGTGCCAGCAGTCCATACGGGACAGGGTCCTCCTACGAGCAGTACTTC
CDR3 protein: CASSPYGTGSSYEQYF

D gene: TRBD2
J gene: TRBJ2-7
V gene: TRBV5-1
clone size: few
CDR3 DNA: TGCGCCAGCAGCTTGGCTAGCGGGAGGACCTACTACGAGCAGTACTTC
CDR3 protein: CASSLASGRTYYEQYF

D gene: TRBD1
J gene: TRBJ2-7
V gene: TRBV20-1
clone size: .
CDR3 DNA: TGCAGTGCTAGAGATTACAGGGGCGAGCAGTACTTC
CDR3 protein: CSARDYRGEQYF

D gene: .
J gene: TRBJ2-5
V gene: TRBV7-7
clone size: few
CDR3 DNA: TGTGCTAGCAGCTTATACGAGGGACAAGAGACCCAGTACTTC
CDR3 protein: CASSLYEGQETQYF

D gene: .
J gene: TRBJ2-3
V gene: TRBV6-2/TRBV6-3
clone size: .
CDR3 DNA: TGTGCCAGCAGTCCCGGCTTCGGGGAAAAAGATACGCAGTATTTT
CDR3 protein: CASSPGFGEKDTQYF

D gene: TRBD1
J gene: TRBJ1-2
V gene: TRBV7-9
clone size: few
CDR3 DNA: TGTGCCAGCAGCTCATTCCGGGACAGGGGAAATGCCAACTATGGCTACACCTTC
CDR3 protein: CASSSFRDRGNANYGYTF

D gene: .
J gene: TRBJ2-5
V gene: TRBV10-3
clone size: .
CDR3 DNA: TGTGCCATCAGTGAGTCTCAACAGACTCGAGAGACCCAGTACTTC
CDR3 protein: CAISESQQTRETQYF

D gene: .
J gene: TRBJ1-3
V gene: TRBV6-6
clone size: many
CDR3 DNA: TGTGCCAGCATCGGGGATGGAAACACCATATATTTT
CDR3 protein: CASIGDGNTIYF

D gene: .
J gene: TRBJ2-2
V gene: TRBV4-1
clone size: few
CDR3 DNA: TGCGCCAGCAGCCAAGATTCCGGTGCGAACACCGGGGAGCTGTTTTTT
CDR3 protein: CASSQDSGANTGELFF

D gene: .
J gene: TRBJ1-1
V gene: TRBV20-1
clone size: few
CDR3 DNA: TGCAGTGCTGGGTCGCCGGCAACCATGAACACTGAAGCTTTCTTT
CDR3 protein: CSAGSPATMNTEAFF

D gene: .
J gene: TRBJ2-5
V gene: TRBV5-1
clone size: .
CDR3 DNA: TGCGCCAGCAGCCCATCTGGGTACCAAGAGACCCAGTACTTC
CDR3 protein: CASSPSGYQETQYF

D gene: .
J gene: TRBJ2-5
V gene: TRBV10-3
clone size: few
CDR3 DNA: TGTGCCATCAGTGAGCCCCCCGAGAAAGAGACCCAGTACTTC
CDR3 protein: CAISEPPEKETQYF

D gene: .
J gene: TRBJ2-1
V gene: TRBV29-1
clone size: .
CDR3 DNA: TGCAGCGCTAGGACCGCGGGCTACAATGAGCAGTTCTTC
CDR3 protein: CSARTAGYNEQFF

D gene: .
J gene: TRBJ1-1
V gene: TRBV4-2
clone size: few
CDR3 DNA: TGTGCCAGCAGCCAAGAGAGGGAGGGCACTGAAGCTTTCTTT
CDR3 protein: CASSQEREGTEAFF

D gene: .
J gene: TRBJ1-2
V gene: TRBV20-1
clone size: .
CDR3 DNA: TGCAGTGCGAACACGCCAGGGAGAGGCTACACCTTC
CDR3 protein: CSANTPGRGYTF

D gene: .
J gene: TRBJ2-7
V gene: TRBV5-1
clone size: few
CDR3 DNA: TGCGCCAGCAGCGAAAGCTACGAGCAGTACTTC
CDR3 protein: CASSESYEQYF

D gene: .
J gene: TRBJ1-5
V gene: TRBV18
clone size: .
CDR3 DNA: TGTGCCAGCTCACCCCAGTTCGAGGGTCAGCCCCAGCATTTT
CDR3 protein: CASSPQFEGQPQHF

D gene: .
J gene: TRBJ1-1
V gene: TRBV29-1
clone size: medium-sized
CDR3 DNA: TGCAGCGTTGAGACCGTTATGGGCACTGAAGCTTTCTTT
CDR3 protein: CSVETVMGTEAFF

D gene: .
J gene: TRBJ1-3
V gene: TRBV6-5
clone size: .
CDR3 DNA: TGTGCCAGCAGTCCGCCCGACAGGGGAAACACCATATATTTT
CDR3 protein: CASSPPDRGNTIYF

D gene: .
J gene: TRBJ2-5
V gene: TRBV20-1
clone size: .
CDR3 DNA: TGCAGTGCTAGCGGGGGACAGACTCCCCGCAAAGAGACCCAGTACTTC
CDR3 protein: CSASGGQTPRKETQYF